This note documents a single TCR beta chain sequence. The V gene lost 3 bases and the J gene lost 1 base, with 9 bases spanning the gap. Germline CDR1 and CDR2: ENHRY and SYGVKD. CDR3 length equals 15 residues. cDNA synthesis used the whole RNA isolate, giving expressed TCRB sequences. Clones were sequenced by immunoSEQ multiplex PCR, and TCRdb holds only the in-frame ones, with some missing. The sample records approximately 150,000 clones, roughly 10% being singletons. This sample stems from a study of beta chain features in type 1 diabetes. Background on the study: In all, some 100,000,000 sorted cells from all samples were analyzed.

The sequenced sample was central memory CD4+ T cells from blood. The V call is TRBV10-3, the J call TRBJ1-4, with D maybe TRBD1 (5 bases). The sequence derives from a woman aged 40-49 years in good health. Written as DNA, the CDR3 is TGTGCCATCAGTGACCCAGGGTTAACTAATGAAAAACTGTTTTTT. This translates into CAISDPGLTNEKLFF.